The subject of this entry is one TCR beta chain. The data were obtained in a study of blood T cell repertoires in COVID-19. For the study at large: The analysed material was cDNA or gDNA that came from T cells, B-cell-depleted T cells, or PBMCs.

Profiling relied on immunoSEQ multiplex PCR, and the TCRdb table lists in-frame clones only, not all of them. Here the sample spans a few hundred thousand clones, 88% being singletons. All enrollees were roughly 18 to 89 years old and from 20 to 30 US areas. Assignments of participants to cohorts depended upon their own reported clinical history. The CDR3 is made up of 18 amino acids. Trimming took 6 bases from V and 6 from J; bases not matched to a gene: 15. Germline assignment: CDR1 MNHEY and CDR2 SMNVEV (reference sequence). The sequence was collected from a young woman who had recovered from COVID-19. The chain couples TRBV27 to TRBJ2-4, with TRBD1 matching over 12 bases. Sequences were obtained from PBMCs or T cells enriched from blood (not recorded which). The CDR3 nucleotides are TGTGCCAGCAGCCGAGGGGCCACCGGGACAGGGGGCGGAAACATTCAGTACTTC. This encodes CASSRGATGTGGGNIQYF.